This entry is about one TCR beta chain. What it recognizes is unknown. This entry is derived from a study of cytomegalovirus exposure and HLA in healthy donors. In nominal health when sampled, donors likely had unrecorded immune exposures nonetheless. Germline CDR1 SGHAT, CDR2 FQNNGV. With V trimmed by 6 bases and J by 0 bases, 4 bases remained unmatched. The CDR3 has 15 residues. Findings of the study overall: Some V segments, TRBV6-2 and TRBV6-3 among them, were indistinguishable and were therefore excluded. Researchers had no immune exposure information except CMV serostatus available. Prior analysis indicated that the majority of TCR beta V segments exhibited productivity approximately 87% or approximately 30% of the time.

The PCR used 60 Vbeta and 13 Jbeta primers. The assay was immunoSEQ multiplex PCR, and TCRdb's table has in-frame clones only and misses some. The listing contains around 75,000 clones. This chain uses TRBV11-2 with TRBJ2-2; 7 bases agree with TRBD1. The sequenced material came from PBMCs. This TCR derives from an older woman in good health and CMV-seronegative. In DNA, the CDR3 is TGTGCCAGCAGACCCGGGACAGCGAACACCGGGGAGCTGTTTTTT. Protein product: CASRPGTANTGELFF.